This is a list of T cell receptor beta chains from one sample in a study of OX40 agonist ivuxolimab in advanced cancers. Sequencing was performed with immunoSEQ multiplex PCR; in TCRdb, only in-frame clones are kept and a portion is missing. The sample has 75,000 to 95,000 clones; more than 70% are singletons. The specimen was CD4+ or CD8+ T cells sorted from blood, collected in a trial of the OX40 agonist ivuxolimab. Receptors originate from an adult with an advanced solid tumor such as melanoma, head and neck, liver or kidney cancer. The CDR3 runs from the conserved cysteine through the conserved F or W. D genes are given only for firm matches. A clone size is listed for some rows: how often the clone was seen (once, few, many), or a class if it is expanded.

j_call	d_call	v_call	clone_size	cdr3_nt	cdr3_aa
TRBJ1-2	-	TRBV28	-	TGTGCCAGCAATGGACTAGCGGATGGCTACACCTTC	CASNGLADGYTF
TRBJ2-7	-	TRBV7-9	once	TGTGCCAGCAGCTCCGCACTCTACGAGCAGTACTTC	CASSSALYEQYF
TRBJ2-7	TRBD1	TRBV5-1	-	TGCGCCAGCAGCGGGGGGACAGGGGAAGGGGAGCAGTACTTC	CASSGGTGEGEQYF
TRBJ2-1	TRBD1	TRBV5-1	-	TGCGCCAGCAGCCTCCGAGGACAGGGGAACAATGAGCAGTTCTTC	CASSLRGQGNNEQFF
TRBJ2-1	-	TRBV5-1	once	TGCGCCAGCAGCTTTACGGAGAGCTCCTACAATGAGCAGTTCTTC	CASSFTESSYNEQFF
TRBJ2-7	TRBD1	TRBV18	-	TGTGCCAGCTCACCAGCCGGGACAGGGTACGAGCAGTACTTC	CASSPAGTGYEQYF
TRBJ1-2	-	TRBV7-9	few	TGTGCCAGCCGATACGGGCAGGACTATGGCTACACCTTC	CASRYGQDYGYTF
TRBJ2-3	TRBD2	TRBV5-1	-	TGCGCCAGCAGCTTGAGCGGGAGGCCCAGCACAGATACGCAGTATTTT	CASSLSGRPSTDTQYF
TRBJ2-1	-	TRBV27	-	TGTGCCAGCAGTCTCTTAGCGTGGGATAGGAGAGAGCAGTTCTTC	CASSLLAWDRREQFF
TRBJ2-7	-	TRBV28	-	TGTGCCAGCACAGGGGTTCTTCTCTCCTACGAGCAGTACTTC	CASTGVLLSYEQYF
TRBJ2-5	TRBD1	TRBV2	-	TGTGCCAGCAGTTCAGACAGGGGGCAGGAGACCCAGTACTTC	CASSSDRGQETQYF
TRBJ1-2	-	TRBV4-1	few	TGCGCCAGCAGCCAAGACCATAGCGGCTCCTACTATGGCTACACCTTC	CASSQDHSGSYYGYTF
TRBJ2-6	TRBD1	TRBV19	-	TGTGCCAGTAGTATTGGCGGACAGGGGAGGTCAGGGGCCAACGTCCTGACTTTC	CASSIGGQGRSGANVLTF
TRBJ1-1	-	TRBV6-6	-	TGTGCCAGCAGTTACATACAGGGTGGCACTGAAGCTTTCTTT	CASSYIQGGTEAFF
TRBJ2-5	-	TRBV7-2	-	TGTGCCAGCAGCCACCAACGCGGGGCTGGGGAGACCCAGTACTTC	CASSHQRGAGETQYF
TRBJ2-7	TRBD2	TRBV6-5	-	TGTGCCAGCTCCTGGGGGGGCGAGCAGTACTTC	CASSWGGEQYF
TRBJ1-5	-	TRBV6-1	once	TGTGCCAGCAGTGAAGCGAACAGCCGTCAGCCCCAGCATTTT	CASSEANSRQPQHF
TRBJ1-5	-	TRBV28	-	TGTGCCAGCAGTTTTTTCTTAGCGGGGGTGGAGCCCCAGCATTTT	CASSFFLAGVEPQHF
TRBJ2-7	-	TRBV19	-	TGTGCCAGTAGTCCAGGGTGGTACGAGCAGTACTTC	CASSPGWYEQYF
TRBJ1-2	-	TRBV5-1	-	TGCGCCAGCAGCTTGAGGGAGGGTAGCGGCTACACCTTC	CASSLREGSGYTF
TRBJ2-1	TRBD2	TRBV29-1	-	TGCAGCGTTGAGCGTCTAGCGGGGGACAATGAGCAGTTCTTC	CSVERLAGDNEQFF
TRBJ1-2	-	TRBV7-9	-	TGTGCCAGCAGCTTAGGAAGGGGGGCTAATGGCTACACCTTC	CASSLGRGANGYTF
TRBJ2-6	-	TRBV7-3	-	TGTGCCAGCAGCCTCCGGCAAGGCCTCGCCCACTCTGGGGCCAACGTCCTGACTTTC	CASSLRQGLAHSGANVLTF
TRBJ2-7	-	TRBV7-9	-	TGTGCCAGCAGCAGAGACTTTAGGCACTACGAGCAGTACTTC	CASSRDFRHYEQYF
TRBJ1-5	-	TRBV27	-	TGTGCCAGCAGTGAGGGGCTGAGCAATCAGCCCCAGCATTTT	CASSEGLSNQPQHF
TRBJ1-5	TRBD1	TRBV2	-	TGTGCCAGCAGTGCAGGGGGGAACAATCAGCCCCAGCATTTT	CASSAGGNNQPQHF
TRBJ1-5	-	TRBV6-6	-	TGTGCCAGCAGTGTTAGGGAATATAGCAATCAGCCCCAGCATTTT	CASSVREYSNQPQHF
TRBJ2-3	-	TRBV7-2	-	TGTGCCAGCAGCTTCACAGATACGCAGTATTTT	CASSFTDTQYF
TRBJ2-1	-	TRBV11-2	-	TGTGCCAGCAGCTTAAGGCAGGGGTATATTGTGCAGTTCTTC	CASSLRQGYIVQFF
TRBJ1-3	-	TRBV11-2	-	TGTGCCAGCAGTGAACAGTTTCTCTCTGGAAACACCATATATTTT	CASSEQFLSGNTIYF
TRBJ2-1	TRBD2	TRBV27	few	TGTGCCAGCAGTTTTTTGTCCTCTAGCGGAGCCTACAATGAGCAGTTCTTC	CASSFLSSSGAYNEQFF
TRBJ2-3	TRBD1	TRBV28	-	TGTGCCAGCAGTTTACCGCCCCGATTTCTTCCCGGGACAGGGGCTGACACAGATACGCAGTATTTT	CASSLPPRFLPGTGADTDTQYF